One and the same sample provided the 30 T cell receptor beta chains below, sequenced in a study of blood T cell repertoires in COVID-19. Generated by immunoSEQ multiplex PCR, the TCRdb table keeps only in-frame clones and is missing some. The table has fewer than 400,000 clones, around 85% seen once. Specimen: peripheral blood. These receptors all stem from a woman under 30 with acute or convalescent COVID-19.

This chain uses TRBV6-5 with TRBJ1-2; the match to TRBD1 covers 8 bases. Germline CDR1 reads MNHEY; CDR2 reads SVGAGI. The CDR3 is 13 residues long. V lost 7 bases to trimming and J lost 7 bases; unmatched junction nucleotides: 8. The CDR3 region is CASKLGTGSGYTF. The CDR3 region has the DNA TGTGCCAGCAAACTGGGGACAGGCTCTGGCTACACCTTC.

The V and J genes are TRBV7-8 and TRBJ1-6; D possibly corresponds to TRBD1 (6 bases). V was pared by 5 bases and J by 8 bases, with 13 bases between. The CDR3 runs 14 residues. In germline, CDR1 is SGHVS, CDR2 FQNEAQ. The CDR3 DNA follows: TGTGCCAGCAGCCAAACACCAGGGGATTCACCCCTCCACTTT. Translated: CASSQTPGDSPLHF.

The gene calls are TRBV12-3 or TRBV12-4 and TRBJ1-4; 10 nucleotides match TRBD1. After removal of 6 bases from V and 8 bases from J, the junction contained 3 bases not matched to a gene. This CDR3 comprises 13 residues. CDR3 DNA sequence: TGTGCCAGCAGCCGGGACAGGGGCGAAAAACTGTTTTTT. Translation: CASSRDRGEKLFF.

This clone was detected only a few times. The chain recombines TRBV4-1 with TRBJ2-2, with TRBD2 matching over 14 bases. With V trimmed by 4 bases and J by 3 bases, 1 base remained unmatched. Per the germline V gene, CDR1 is MGHRA and CDR2 is YSYEKL. The CDR3 sequence is 16 residues long. The CDR3 protein is CASSPGLAGDTGELFF. The CDR3 DNA reads TGCGCCAGCAGCCCGGGACTAGCGGGGGACACCGGGGAGCTGTTTTTT.

The chain links TRBV3-1 (or the pseudogene TRBV3-2) to TRBJ1-1; TRBD1 matches 8 bases. V lost 0 bases to trimming and J lost 9 bases; unmatched junction nucleotides: 6. The CDR3 contains 14 residues. The germline V gene has CDR1 LGHDT and CDR2 YNNKEL (reference sequence). In nucleotides, the CDR3 is TGTGCCAGCAGCCAAGATTTAACAGGGGGGAAAGCTTTCTTT. Protein: CASSQDLTGGKAFF.

The chain has TRBV4-1 and TRBJ1-4; 7 bases are shared with TRBD1. CDR3 length: 14 amino acids. V lost 4 bases, J lost 7 bases, and 6 bases stayed unmatched. Germline V gene data show CDR1 as MGHRA and CDR2 as YSYEKL. CDR3 in DNA: TGCGCCAGCAGCCTTCGACAGGGAGCTGAAAAACTGTTTTTT. Its translation: CASSLRQGAEKLFF.

The chain is built from TRBV5-1 and TRBJ2-3; 10 bases are a match to TRBD1. Germline V gene data show CDR1 as SGHRS and CDR2 as YFSETQ. The CDR3 runs to 15 residues. V gave up 0 bases and J gave up 7 bases; unmatched junction bases: 5. CDR3 sequence (DNA): TGCGCCAGCAGCTTGGAGACAGGGGGCGGGAATACGCAGTATTTT. Translation: CASSLETGGGNTQYF.

The chain links TRBV10-3 to TRBJ2-3, with D hard to call. The CDR3 runs 11 residues. The germline V gene has CDR1 ENHRY and CDR2 SYGVKD. The V gene lost 6 bases and the J gene lost 6 bases, with 7 bases spanning the gap. CDR3 bases: TGTGCCATCAGCGTGACTGATACGCAGTATTTT. Translating gives CAISVTDTQYF.

This clone was recorded once. V and J are TRBV28 and TRBJ2-7; 8 bases map to TRBD1. The V gene end was trimmed by 3 bases and the J gene end by 2 bases; junction bases not matched to a gene: 6. This CDR3 comprises 15 residues. Germline V gene lookup returns CDR1 MDHEN and CDR2 SYDVKM. The CDR3 DNA reads as TGTGCCAGCAGTTTTCTCGCGGACAGGGCCTACGAGCAGTACTTC. Its protein is CASSFLADRAYEQYF.

This clone has only a few counts. The rearrangement links TRBV12-3 or TRBV12-4 to TRBJ1-5, with no clear D. The ends were cut back, 6 bases at V and 7 bases at J, with 13 bases in the middle. The length of the CDR3 is 13 residues. The CDR3: CASRSSKQQPQHF. The CDR3 DNA sequence: TGTGCCAGCAGATCATCGAAACAGCAGCCCCAGCATTTT.

V is TRBV7-2 and J is TRBJ1-1, with D perhaps TRBD1 (6 bases). The CDR3 is 14 residues long. Trimming took off 1 base at V and 0 bases at J, with 6 bases between the two ends. Germline values: CDR1 SGHTA, CDR2 FQGNSA. The CDR3 loop reads CASSLEGVNTEAFF. The CDR3 DNA follows: TGTGCCAGCAGCTTAGAGGGGGTGAACACTGAAGCTTTCTTT.

This chain connects TRBV7-9 to TRBJ1-6; D is unclear. The CDR3 sequence is 15 residues long. The germline V gene encodes CDR1 SEHNR and CDR2 FQNEAQ (reference sequence). Trimming pared 1 base from V and 10 bases from J, leaving 14 bases between. This CDR3 reads CASSLVVPRISPLHF. The CDR3 DNA sequence: TGTGCCAGCAGCTTAGTAGTACCGCGAATCTCACCCCTCCACTTT.

This rearrangement joins TRBV9 to TRBJ2-1; maybe TRBD1 (6 bases). Germline lookup yields CDR1 SGDLS and CDR2 YYNGEE. The CDR3 totals 18 residues. The germline V and J ends were trimmed by 3 bases and 5 bases, with 24 bases remaining between them. The CDR3 spells CASSDPRMGTRLDNEQFF. CDR3 nucleotide sequence: TGTGCCAGCAGCGATCCCCGCATGGGGACACGTTTAGACAATGAGCAGTTCTTC. The complete variable domain, with remaining parts taken from reference TRBV9 and TRBJ2-1, reads DSGVTQTPKHLITATGQRVTLRCSPRSGDLSVYWYQQSLDQGLQFLIQYYNGEERAKGNILERFSAQQFPDLHSELNLSSLELGDSALYFCASSDPRMGTRLDNEQFFGPGTRLTVL.

The rearrangement uses TRBV27 and TRBJ2-7, with TRBD2 matching over 13 bases. The CDR3 covers 14 residues. Trimming cost V 3 bases and J 13 bases; bases outside gene matches: 9. Per the germline V gene, CDR1 is MNHEY and CDR2 is SMNVEV (reference sequence). CDR3 sequence (DNA): TGTGCCAGCAGTTTTATACCGGGACTAGCGGGATTATACTTC. Translated, it gives CASSFIPGLAGLYF.

The chain is built from TRBV2 and TRBJ2-5; a weak D match, TRBD1 (5 bases). CDR1 and CDR2 from the germline V gene are SNHLY and FYNNEI. This CDR3 comprises 12 residues. Trimming left V 2 bases short and J 7 bases short, with 8 bases between. The CDR3 nucleotides read TGTGCCAGCAGTGAAAGGGGAAGGACCCAGTACTTC. Translation: CASSERGRTQYF. Complete variable domain (other parts from reference TRBV2 and TRBJ2-5): EPEVTQTPSHQVTQMGQEVILRCVPISNHLYFYWYRQILGQKVEFLVSFYNNEISEKSEIFDDQFSVERPDGSNFTLKIRSTKLEDSAMYFCASSERGRTQYFGPGTRLLVL.

The V gene is TRBV7-3, the J gene TRBJ2-1, with a possible D match to TRBD2 (5 bases). Germline CDR1 and CDR2: SGHTA and FQGTGA. Trimming stripped 5 bases from V and 9 bases from J, with 11 bases between. The length of the CDR3 is 12 residues. The CDR3 DNA sequence: TGTGCCAGCAGCCCGGAGGTCGGTGAGCAGTTCTTC. It encodes CASSPEVGEQFF.

This chain links TRBV28 with TRBJ2-1; D is possibly TRBD1 (8 bases). V shed 7 bases and J shed 3 bases, with 13 bases lying between them. CDR1 and CDR2 (germline): MDHEN, SYDVKM. CDR3 length: 14 amino acids. CDR3 loop: CASNSGTGYNEQFF. The CDR3 DNA is TGTGCCAGCAACAGCGGGACAGGCTACAATGAGCAGTTCTTC.

The V and J genes are TRBV3-1 (or the pseudogene TRBV3-2) and TRBJ2-1, with D possibly TRBD2 on 7 matching bases. The CDR3 sequence is 16 residues long. Germline CDR1 and CDR2: LGHDT and YNNKEL (reference sequence). V was shortened by 5 bases and J by 3 bases, with 17 bases between the two germline ends. CDR3 in amino acids: CASSGGGGSFYNEQFF. The CDR3 DNA is TGTGCCAGCAGCGGAGGGGGGGGTTCATTCTACAATGAGCAGTTCTTC.

This rearrangement joins TRBV24-1 to TRBJ2-1; 7 bases agree with TRBD2. The CDR3 is 18 residues long. Trimming at V came to 1 base and at J to 2 bases, leaving 10 bases not matched to a gene. Germline V CDR1 and CDR2: KGHDR, SFDVKD. CDR3 DNA sequence: TGTGCCACCAGTGATTTCGGGGGTGGAGGGAGGGCCTACAATGAGCAGTTCTTC. This encodes CATSDFGGGGRAYNEQFF.

The V call is TRBV19, the J call TRBJ1-1; 9 bases align to TRBD1. CDR1 LNHDA and CDR2 SQIVND come from the germline V gene (reference sequence). The CDR3 length is 15 residues. Unmatched junction bases numbered 8, after V lost 5 bases and J lost 4 bases. CDR3 sequence reads: CASSQPDRGGTEAFF. As DNA, the CDR3 is TGTGCCAGTAGTCAGCCGGACAGGGGTGGCACTGAAGCTTTCTTT.

The chain employs TRBV18 and TRBJ2-6, with D unclear. The CDR3 totals 17 residues. Germline lookup yields CDR1 KGHSH and CDR2 LQKENI. V lost 3 bases and J 1 base, leaving 13 bases between the germline ends. DNA for the CDR3: TGTGCCAGCTCACCCGTCCCAGGTGGGTCTGGGGCCAACGTCCTGACTTTC. This gives the protein CASSPVPGGSGANVLTF.

Concerning this clone itself: Relative to the germline gene, one junction end is altered; a read error may explain this. The chain uses TRBV19 and TRBJ1-4; weak D call: TRBD1 (5 bases). Germline V gene lookup returns CDR1 LNHDA and CDR2 SQIVND (reference sequence). The CDR3 consists of 15 residues. The CDR3 bases are TGTGCCAGTAGTTTAGACAGCGTCCAGAGTGAAAAACTGTTTTTT. Protein sequence: CASSLDSVQSEKLFF.

The chain joins TRBV21-1 to TRBJ1-2; the table calls TRBD1, which could not be checked here. TRBV21-1 is classified as a pseudogene. The CDR3 consists of 13 residues. This CDR3 is CASTSQNNYGYTF. The CDR3, as DNA: TGTGCCAGCACTTCACAGAATAACTATGGCTACACCTTC.

The chain carries TRBV10-3 and TRBJ2-3; tentative D call: TRBD2 (6 bases). Germline-derived CDR1 and CDR2 are ENHRY and SYGVKD. The ends were cut back, 4 bases at V and 2 bases at J, with 10 bases in the middle. The CDR3 is made up of 14 amino acids. In DNA, the CDR3 is TGTGCCATCAGTGTGCAGGACTACACAGATACGCAGTATTTT. It translates to CAISVQDYTDTQYF.

The chain is built from TRBV5-1 and TRBJ2-7, with no clear D. V lost 2 bases and J lost 0, with 6 bases in between. Germline V CDR1 and CDR2: SGHRS, YFSETQ. The CDR3 has 13 amino acids. CDR3 nucleotides: TGCGCCAGCAGCTTTACTGACTCCTACGAGCAGTACTTC. Translating it yields CASSFTDSYEQYF.

The V gene is TRBV18, the J gene TRBJ1-1; tentative D call: TRBD1 (5 bases). Trimming took off 9 bases at V and 1 base at J, with 9 bases between the two ends. CDR3 length: 12 amino acids. Germline V gene sequence: CDR1 KGHSH, CDR2 LQKENI. As DNA, the CDR3 is TGTGCCAGTAAACAGGAGAACACTGAAGCTTTCTTT. Translated: CASKQENTEAFF.

V gene TRBV29-1 combines with J gene TRBJ1-3; D remains unclear. The CDR3 has 12 residues. Germline V gene lookup returns CDR1 SQVTM and CDR2 ANQGSEA. V lost 7 bases to trimming and J lost 4 bases, with 11 bases between them. As DNA, the CDR3 is TGCAGCGGCGAAGGAGCGGGAAACACCATATATTTT. As protein: CSGEGAGNTIYF.

V usage is TRBV19 and J usage is TRBJ1-6; D is ambiguous. Between the trimmed V and J ends, which lost 5 bases and 0 bases, there was a span of 14 bases. This CDR3 is built from 17 residues. Germline assignment: CDR1 LNHDA and CDR2 SQIVND (reference sequence). The CDR3 loop reads CASSPRHSISYNSPLHF. The CDR3 bases are TGTGCCAGTAGTCCGCGACACTCCATCTCCTATAATTCACCCCTCCACTTT.

The chain couples TRBV3-1 (or the pseudogene TRBV3-2) to TRBJ2-7, with 8 positions matching TRBD1. CDR1 is LGHDT, CDR2 YNNKEL, per germline (reference sequence). V dropped 1 base and J dropped 4; count of bases not matched to a gene: 3. This CDR3 is 14 amino acids long. The chain's CDR3 is CASSQAGQVYEQYF. DNA of the CDR3: TGTGCCAGCAGCCAAGCGGGACAGGTGTACGAGCAGTACTTC.

The chain employs TRBV28 and TRBJ2-5; unclear D gene. Trimming cost V 2 bases and J 0 bases, with 7 bases left between them. Looked up from germline, CDR1 is MDHEN and CDR2 is SYDVKM. This CDR3 region has 14 residues. CDR3 sequence (DNA): TGTGCCAGCAGTTTACCGGTATACCAAGAGACCCAGTACTTC. Residues: CASSLPVYQETQYF.